This paragraph covers one TCR beta chain sequence. This sample was included in a study of blood T cell repertoires in COVID-19. Per the germline V gene, CDR1 is LGHNA and CDR2 is YNFKEQ. CDR3 length: 14 amino acids. V was pared by 6 bases and J by 2 bases, with 6 bases of the junction left unmatched. As handled by the study authors: Counts of nucleated cells, estimated from reference gene primer amplification, were obtained. Using immunoSEQ multiplex PCR, the repertoire was profiled, and TCRdb retains in-frame clones only, with some absent. Clone size and V and J calls were adopted from that table, with D and trimming inferred from the DNA. The profile covers 250,000 to 350,000 clones, with over 85% appearing a single time and 2.6% taken by the ten largest. The cohort comprised adults aged 18 to 89 years residing in 20 to 30 US areas. Assignments of participants to cohorts depended upon their own reported clinical history. Symptom resolution, clearance, or two negative PCRs marked donors in Cohort 3 as recovered.

The clonotype comes from a man aged 55-75 years who had recovered from COVID-19. The chain combines TRBV4-2 with TRBJ1-1, with TRBD1 matching over 7 bases. The sample was PBMCs or T cells enriched from blood (not recorded which). Here the CDR3 reads CASRPDRVNTEAFF. CDR3 nucleotide sequence: TGTGCCAGCAGGCCCGACAGGGTAAACACTGAAGCTTTCTTT.